The clone carrying this T cell receptor beta chain was recorded at least ten times. This sample was included in a study of early T cells in non-severe SARS-CoV-2 infection. Attachment of unique molecular identifiers was made to individual cDNA molecules. TCRdb recomputed calls from the 5' RACE reads with MiXCR, one row per CDR3 protein. The sample yields tens of thousands of distinct CDR3 sequences, about 15% seen once. Germline values: CDR1 SGHAT, CDR2 FQNNGV. The CDR3 runs 15 residues. V lost 0 bases and J 2 bases, leaving 9 bases between the germline ends. Source material: whole blood. The TCR originated in an adult who was a healthcare worker with PCR-confirmed SARS-CoV-2 infection or an uninfected control (not recorded which). The rearrangement links TRBV11-2 to TRBJ2-3, with unresolved D. The CDR3 protein is CASSLDGNPTDTQYF. The CDR3 coding sequence is TGTGCCAGCAGCTTAGATGGAAACCCCACAGATACGCAGTATTTT.